One sample yielded the 24 T cell receptor beta chains listed below, sequenced in a study of cytotoxic CD8 clonotypes in ibrutinib-treated CLL. TCRdb's copy holds only in-frame clones and misses some; the assay was immunoSEQ multiplex PCR. In the table there are around 310,000 clones, about 77% of which are singletons. Sequencing used PBMCs, obtained before ibrutinib treatment. The receptor set was obtained from a human donor with chronic lymphocytic leukemia.

This rearrangement joins TRBV30 to TRBJ1-1; D unclear. CDR3 length: 16 residues. With 5 bases removed from V and 5 bases from J, the gap between germline ends came to 24 bases. Germline V lookup: CDR1 GTSNPN, CDR2 SVGIG (reference sequence). CDR3 nucleotide sequence: TGTGCCTGGTACACTTATCGTTCAGCGGGTAGGACTGAAGCTTTCTTT. Amino acids: CAWYTYRSAGRTEAFF.

The V and J genes are TRBV6-5 and TRBJ1-3; the D is unclear. CDR3 length equals 15 residues. Deletions cut 4 bases from V and 0 bases from J, with 10 bases between. CDR1 MNHEY and CDR2 SVGAGI come from the germline V gene. CDR3 residues: CASSSGDHSGNTIYF. CDR3 bases: TGTGCCAGCAGTTCCGGCGATCACTCTGGAAACACCATATATTTT.

The chain joins TRBV9 to TRBJ1-2; 12 positions match TRBD1. The germline V gene has CDR1 SGDLS and CDR2 YYNGEE. This CDR3 is 14 amino acids long. The ends lost 5 bases at V and 7 bases at J; junction bases unmatched: 6. The CDR3 spells CASRSGQGAVGYTF. CDR3 DNA sequence: TGTGCCAGCAGATCGGGACAGGGGGCTGTTGGCTACACCTTC.

This clone was found a few times. The gene calls are TRBV7-2 and TRBJ1-1; no reliable D call. The V gene's germline CDR1 is SGHTA and CDR2 FQGNSA. The CDR3 consists of 12 residues. V was shortened by 5 bases and J by 3 bases, with 7 bases between the two germline ends. The CDR3 region is CASSQDDTEAFF. The CDR3, as DNA: TGTGCCAGCAGCCAGGACGACACTGAAGCTTTCTTT.

This chain uses TRBV9 with TRBJ2-5, with 13 bases fitting TRBD2. V dropped 4 bases and J dropped 4; count of bases not matched to a gene: 7. Germline lookup yields CDR1 SGDLS and CDR2 YYNGEE. The CDR3 is made up of 16 amino acids. Written as DNA, the CDR3 is TGTGCCAGCAGCCATACTAGCGGGAGGGCCCTAGAGACCCAGTACTTC. This codes for CASSHTSGRALETQYF.

This chain connects TRBV28 to TRBJ2-5; D remains ambiguous. The V end was cut by 8 bases, the J end by 4 bases, with 11 bases between. CDR1 is MDHEN and CDR2 is SYDVKM in the germline V gene. The CDR3 contains 12 residues. The CDR3 sequence: CASQDIGETQYF. DNA for the CDR3: TGTGCCAGCCAAGATATAGGAGAGACCCAGTACTTC.

The V gene is TRBV2, the J gene TRBJ2-7; weak D call: TRBD1 (6 bases). CDR3 length equals 14 residues. With 4 bases removed from V and 2 bases from J, the gap between germline ends came to 12 bases. Germline lookup yields CDR1 SNHLY and CDR2 FYNNEI. The CDR3 coding sequence is TGTGCCAGCAGTGCAGGGGTTATGGCCTACGAGCAGTACTTC. Its protein product is CASSAGVMAYEQYF.

The chain employs TRBV18 and TRBJ1-4; D is ambiguous. V dropped 3 bases and J dropped 8 bases, with 16 bases sitting between them. Germline V gives CDR1 KGHSH, CDR2 LQKENI. The CDR3 consists of 15 residues. CDR3 DNA sequence: TGTGCCAGCTCACCTACCGCCCCTACGCGAGAAAAACTGTTTTTT. This gives the protein CASSPTAPTREKLFF.

V is TRBV7-9 and J is TRBJ1-2, with TRBD1 identical over 12 bases. The length of the CDR3 is 14 residues. J lost 8 bases, V lost 5 bases, and 6 bases had no gene match. From germline, CDR1 is SEHNR and CDR2 FQNEAQ (reference sequence). The CDR3 here is CASSPGQGAYGYTF. DNA of the CDR3: TGTGCCAGCAGCCCGGGACAGGGGGCATACGGCTACACCTTC.

The chain links TRBV6-6 to TRBJ1-2; D is ambiguous. CDR1 and CDR2 from the germline V gene are MNHNY and SVGAGI (reference sequence). V was trimmed by 3 bases and J by 6 bases, leaving 14 bases between them. CDR3 length equals 14 residues. The CDR3 loop is CASSYDGRENGYTF. DNA for the CDR3: TGTGCCAGCAGTTATGACGGAAGAGAAAATGGCTACACCTTC.

The V and J genes are TRBV30 and TRBJ2-7; D is ambiguous. Trimming removed 2 bases from V and 0 bases from J, with 8 bases in between. Germline V gene lookup returns CDR1 GTSNPN and CDR2 SVGIG (reference sequence). This CDR3 is built from 13 residues. The CDR3 nucleotides are TGTGCCTGGAGTCCCCAGTACTCCTACGAGCAGTACTTC. Translating gives CAWSPQYSYEQYF.

This clone was detected only once. The CDR3 DNA reads as TGTGCCAGCAGCTTAGCTAGCGGGCCTCCCCGGACCCAGTACTTC. Protein sequence: CASSLASGPPRTQYF. The V call is TRBV7-9, the J call TRBJ2-5, with 7 bases that match TRBD2. CDR3 length: 15 amino acids. J was trimmed by 7 bases and V by 0 bases; bases with no gene match: 8. The germline V gene has CDR1 SEHNR and CDR2 FQNEAQ (reference sequence).

The chain recombines TRBV5-6 with TRBJ1-4; D uncertain. The V end lost 5 bases, the J end lost 1 base, and 6 bases lay between the germline ends. Germline-derived CDR1 and CDR2 are SGHDT and YYEEEE. The CDR3 is made up of 13 amino acids. This CDR3 is CASRSQTNEKLFF. The CDR3 DNA sequence: TGTGCCAGCAGGTCCCAAACTAATGAAAAACTGTTTTTT.

The chain couples TRBV6-5 to TRBJ2-7; D gene unclear. The CDR3 is 15 amino acids. Germline CDR1 and CDR2: MNHEY and SVGAGI. Trimming pared 2 bases from V and 2 bases from J, leaving 13 bases between. CDR3 DNA sequence: TGTGCCAGCAGTTACGGCGAACCGGAAACCTACGAGCAGTACTTC. Its translation is CASSYGEPETYEQYF.

This clone was seen once. The V call is TRBV5-1, the J call TRBJ2-1, with 7 bases fitting TRBD2. CDR1 is SGHRS, CDR2 YFSETQ, per germline. J was trimmed by 8 bases and V by 3 bases; bases with no gene match: 17. The CDR3 is made up of 17 amino acids. The DNA of the CDR3 is TGCGCCAGCAGCTCTTCGGCTAGCGGACAAATTGAGGATGAGCAGTTCTTC. Translating gives CASSSSASGQIEDEQFF.

This chain joins TRBV19 and TRBJ2-5; either TRBD1 or TRBD2 may supply D (7 bases each). This CDR3 has 15 amino acids. Trimming left V 5 bases short and J 7 bases short, with 20 bases between. Germline V lookup: CDR1 LNHDA, CDR2 SQIVND (reference sequence). CDR3 residues: CASSPRADREGTQYF. DNA of the CDR3: TGTGCCAGTAGTCCGCGCGCCGACAGGGAGGGGACCCAGTACTTC.

This clone was seen only once. The rearrangement links TRBV29-1 to TRBJ2-5; the match to TRBD2 covers 10 bases. J lost 4 bases, V lost 4 bases, and 9 bases had no gene match. Germline CDR1 SQVTM, CDR2 ANQGSEA. The length of the CDR3 is 15 residues. The CDR3 here is CSVGGAGGLLETQYF. CDR3 DNA: TGCAGCGTTGGGGGAGCGGGAGGGCTCTTAGAGACCCAGTACTTC.

V usage is TRBV4-2 and J usage is TRBJ1-2; no firm D call. Germline V gives CDR1 LGHNA, CDR2 YNFKEQ. CDR3 length equals 15 residues. V was clipped by 1 base and J by 2 bases, with 11 bases between them. CDR3 sequence reads: CASSQVAGTNYGYTF. The CDR3 DNA reads as TGTGCCAGCAGCCAAGTTGCAGGTACAAACTATGGCTACACCTTC.

CDR3 protein: CASSQEAGGKNQPQHF. In DNA form, the CDR3 reads TGCGCCAGCAGCCAAGAGGCTGGGGGGAAAAATCAGCCCCAGCATTTT. This sequence joins TRBV4-1 and TRBJ1-5; tentatively, D is TRBD1 (5 bases). Germline V gene data show CDR1 as MGHRA and CDR2 as YSYEKL. V gave up 0 bases and J gave up 4 bases, with 13 bases separating them. The CDR3 runs 16 residues.

The chain combines TRBV7-9 with TRBJ2-3; 11 nucleotides align to TRBD2. Germline trimming cut 0 bases from V and 4 bases from J; bases unmatched to any gene: 12. The CDR3 runs 19 residues. Per the germline V gene, CDR1 is SEHNR and CDR2 is FQNEAQ (reference sequence). CDR3 region: CASSLAGLAGPGNADTQYF. CDR3 coding DNA: TGTGCCAGCAGCTTAGCCGGACTAGCGGGCCCCGGAAACGCAGATACGCAGTATTTT. The full variable domain, with the rest looked up from reference TRBV7-9 and TRBJ2-3, is DTGVSQNPRHKITKRGQNVTFRCDPISEHNRLYWYRQTLGQGPEFLTYFQNEAQLEKSRLLSDRFSAERPKGSFSTLEIQRTEQGDSAMYLCASSLAGLAGPGNADTQYFGPGTRLTVL.

In its sample, this clone was seen a few times. The chain recombines TRBV7-8 with TRBJ2-3; unclear D gene. The CDR3 length is 16 residues. Trimming removed 1 base from V and 0 bases from J, with 11 bases in between. Germline assignment: CDR1 SGHVS and CDR2 FQNEAQ. In nucleotides, the CDR3 is TGTGCCAGCAGCTTAGGTGCGACCGCTAGCACAGATACGCAGTATTTT. It yields the protein CASSLGATASTDTQYF.

This clone has more than one count but fewer than ten. CDR3 in amino acids: CASSEALADPNYGYTF. The CDR3 bases are TGTGCCAGCAGTGAAGCCTTGGCGGACCCTAACTATGGCTACACCTTC. The chain joins TRBV2 to TRBJ1-2; no definite D call. The CDR3 sequence is 16 residues long. The germline CDR1 and CDR2 sequences are SNHLY and FYNNEI. The V and J ends lost 0 bases and 0 bases respectively, with 11 bases between them.

The chain employs TRBV9 and TRBJ1-2; the D gene is possibly TRBD1 (6 bases). CDR1 is SGDLS and CDR2 is YYNGEE in the germline V gene. The ends were cut back, 3 bases at V and 3 bases at J, with 9 bases in the middle. This CDR3 is 13 amino acids long. CDR3 in amino acids: CASSGGTHYGYTF. The CDR3 bases are TGTGCCAGCAGCGGCGGGACACACTATGGCTACACCTTC.

The V and J genes are TRBV9 and TRBJ2-7, with D possibly TRBD2 on 6 matching bases. The V gene's germline CDR1 is SGDLS and CDR2 YYNGEE. Trimming left V 5 bases short and J 3 bases short, with 15 bases between. This CDR3 is built from 14 residues. CDR3 sequence reads: CASSPWASDYEQYF. For the CDR3, the DNA is TGTGCCAGCAGTCCGTGGGCTAGCGACTACGAGCAGTACTTC.